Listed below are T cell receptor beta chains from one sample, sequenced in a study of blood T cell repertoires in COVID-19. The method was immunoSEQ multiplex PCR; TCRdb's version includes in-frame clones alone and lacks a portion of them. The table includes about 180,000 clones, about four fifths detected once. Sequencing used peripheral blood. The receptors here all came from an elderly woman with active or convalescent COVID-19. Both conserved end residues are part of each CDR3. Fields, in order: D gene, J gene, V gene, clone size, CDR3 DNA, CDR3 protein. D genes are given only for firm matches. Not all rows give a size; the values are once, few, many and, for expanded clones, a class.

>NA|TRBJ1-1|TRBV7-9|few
TGTGCCAGCAGTTCGGGACTCGGAACTGAAGCTTTCTTT
CASSSGLGTEAFF
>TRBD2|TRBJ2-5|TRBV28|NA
TGTGCCAGCAGTTTTTTGACTAGCGGGAGCCAGGAGACCCAGTACTTC
CASSFLTSGSQETQYF
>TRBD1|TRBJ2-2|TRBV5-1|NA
TGCGCCAGCAGCTACGACAGGGGGAACACCGGGGAGCTGTTTTTT
CASSYDRGNTGELFF
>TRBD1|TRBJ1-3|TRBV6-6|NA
TGTGCCAGCAGGTACCGGGACAGGGTGGAAGGAAACACCATATATTTT
CASRYRDRVEGNTIYF
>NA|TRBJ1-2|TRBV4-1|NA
TGCGCCAGCAGCCAAGATGAGGTGTCCGCTGGCTACACCTTC
CASSQDEVSAGYTF
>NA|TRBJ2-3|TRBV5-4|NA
TGTGCCAGCAGCTTGTGGCAGTCAGATACGCAGTATTTT
CASSLWQSDTQYF
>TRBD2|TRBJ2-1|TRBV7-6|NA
TGTGCCAGCAGCTTAGTTGGCGGGAGGGCCTATAATGAGCAGTTCTTC
CASSLVGGRAYNEQFF
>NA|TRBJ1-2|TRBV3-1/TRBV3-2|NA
TGTGCCAGCAGCCGAACCCAGGGGAATCATGGCTACACCTTC
CASSRTQGNHGYTF
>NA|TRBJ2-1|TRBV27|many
TGTGCCAGCAGACGACTTAATGAGCAGTTCTTC
CASRRLNEQFF
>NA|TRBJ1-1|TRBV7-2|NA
TGTGCCAGCAGCCCCCAGGGGCCCACTGAAGCTTTCTTT
CASSPQGPTEAFF
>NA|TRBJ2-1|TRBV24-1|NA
TGTGCCACCAGTGAGGGGAACAGGGCGATCGAATACAATGAGCAGTTCTTC
CATSEGNRAIEYNEQFF
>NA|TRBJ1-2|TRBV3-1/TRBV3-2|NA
TGTGCCAGCAGCCCGGGTGGTCTAGGCATTGGCTACACCTTC
CASSPGGLGIGYTF
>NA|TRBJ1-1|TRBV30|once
TGTGCCTGGACCGGGCCCCGAGGGACTGAAGCTTTCTTT
CAWTGPRGTEAFF
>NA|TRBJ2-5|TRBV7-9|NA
TGTGCCAGCAGCTTAAGGCAGGGTGAGACCCAGTACTTC
CASSLRQGETQYF
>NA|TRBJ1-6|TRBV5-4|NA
TGTGCCAGCAGCTTGGAGTCGGGTTCACCCCTCCACTTT
CASSLESGSPLHF
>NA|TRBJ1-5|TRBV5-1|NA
TGCGCCAGCAGGCAAGCCCTCAATAGCAATCAGCCCCAGCATTTT
CASRQALNSNQPQHF
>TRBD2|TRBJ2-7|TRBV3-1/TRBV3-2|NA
TGTGCCAGCAGCCAAGACAGGGGACTAGCGGGAGCCTCCTACGAGCAGTACTTC
CASSQDRGLAGASYEQYF
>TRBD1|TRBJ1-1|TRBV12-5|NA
TGTGCTAGTGGTCTCGGGGCCGGGACAGGGGACACTGAAGCTTTCTTT
CASGLGAGTGDTEAFF
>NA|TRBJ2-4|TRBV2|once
TGTGCCAGCAGTCTTGGGGGGGCCAGTGGTTACTTC
CASSLGGASGYF
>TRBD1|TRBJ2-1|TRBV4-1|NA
TGCGCCAGCAGCCAAGATCGGACAGGGCTTGAGCAGTTCTTC
CASSQDRTGLEQFF
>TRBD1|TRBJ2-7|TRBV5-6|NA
TGTGCCAGCAGCTCCATTGACAGGGACATCAACGAGCAGTACTTC
CASSSIDRDINEQYF
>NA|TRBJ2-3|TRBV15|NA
TGTGCCACCAGCAGAGGCGGGGCCCTCACAGATACGCAGTATTTT
CATSRGGALTDTQYF
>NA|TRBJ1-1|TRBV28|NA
TGTGCCAGCAGTTTTAACAGGGCCACTGAAGCTTTCTTT
CASSFNRATEAFF
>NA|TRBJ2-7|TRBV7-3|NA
TGTGCCAGCAGCTTAGTTGCGGGATCCTACGAGCAGTACTTC
CASSLVAGSYEQYF
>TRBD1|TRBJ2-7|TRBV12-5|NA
TGTCCACGACCACCGGACAGGGTCTACGAGCAGTACTTC
CPRPPDRVYEQYF
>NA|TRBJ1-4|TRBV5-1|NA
TGCGCCAGCAGCTTGGGACGGGGGGCAGTAGCTAATGAAAAACTGTTTTTT
CASSLGRGAVANEKLFF
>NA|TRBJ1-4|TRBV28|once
TGTGCCAGCAGTAGGAGGGGAGCCGCAACTAATGAAAAACTGTTTTTT
CASSRRGAATNEKLFF
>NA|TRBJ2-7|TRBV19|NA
TGTGCCAGTAGTATTAGTTCTGACTCCTACGAGCAGTACTTC
CASSISSDSYEQYF
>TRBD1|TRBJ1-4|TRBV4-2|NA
TGTGCCAGCAGCACCAGCAGGGGGCGGACTAATGAAAAACTGTTTTTT
CASSTSRGRTNEKLFF
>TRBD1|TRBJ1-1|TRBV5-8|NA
TGTGCCAGCAGAACGACAGGGCTCAGCACTGAAGCTTTCTTT
CASRTTGLSTEAFF
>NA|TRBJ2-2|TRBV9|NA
TGTGCCAGCAGCGTAGGGGACTCGAACACCGGGGAGCTGTTTTTT
CASSVGDSNTGELFF
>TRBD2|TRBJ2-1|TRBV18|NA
TGTGCCAGCTCACCTGCCGGACTAGCGTCCAATGAGCAGTTCTTC
CASSPAGLASNEQFF
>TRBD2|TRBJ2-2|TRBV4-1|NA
TGCGCCAGCAGCCTGGTTATAGCGGGAGGGCCCTCCACCGGGGAGCTGTTTTTT
CASSLVIAGGPSTGELFF
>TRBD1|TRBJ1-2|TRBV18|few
TGTGCCAGCTCACCACCGTCAGGGGGTGACTATGGCTACACCTTC
CASSPPSGGDYGYTF
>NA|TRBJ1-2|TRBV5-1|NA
TGCGCCAGCAGCTACAGGGAAGACTATGGCTACACCTTC
CASSYREDYGYTF
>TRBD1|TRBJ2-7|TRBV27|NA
TGTGCCAGCCTTCGGACAGGGGGGAGCGAGCAGTACTTC
CASLRTGGSEQYF
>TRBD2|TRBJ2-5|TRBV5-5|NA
TGTGCCAGCAGCCCAACCGGACTAGCGGGAGAAGAGACCCAGTACTTC
CASSPTGLAGEETQYF
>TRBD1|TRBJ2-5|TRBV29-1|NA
TGCAGCGTCGGACAGGGCCAAGAGACCCAGTACTTC
CSVGQGQETQYF
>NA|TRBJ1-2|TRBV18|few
TGTGCCAGCTCACCCGCCCTAGCAACGGGAACTTCGATTTATGGCTACACCTTC
CASSPALATGTSIYGYTF
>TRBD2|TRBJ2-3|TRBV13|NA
TGTGCCAGCAGCTTCTCTTCCCGGGGAGCGGGAACAGATACGCAGTATTTT
CASSFSSRGAGTDTQYF
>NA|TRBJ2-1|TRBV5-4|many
TGTGCCAGCAGCTCCCTGGGGGCCCACAGGGAGGAGCAGTTCTTC
CASSSLGAHREEQFF
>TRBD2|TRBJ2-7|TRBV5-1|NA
TGCGCCAGCAGCTTAGGGACTAGCGGGAGCCGGTCTCACTACGAGCAGTACTTC
CASSLGTSGSRSHYEQYF
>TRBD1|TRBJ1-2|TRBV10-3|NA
TGTGCCATCAGTGAGGAGGGGGCGCCGGGCTACACCTTC
CAISEEGAPGYTF
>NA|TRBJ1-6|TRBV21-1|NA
TGTGCCAGCAGCTGCGCAGACAAGTGGAAATCCTATAATTCACCCCTCCACTTT
CASSCADKWKSYNSPLHF
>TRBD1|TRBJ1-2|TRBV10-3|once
TGTGCCATCAGTGTGGGACAGCGAAACTATGGCTACACCTTC
CAISVGQRNYGYTF
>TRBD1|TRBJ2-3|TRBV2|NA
TGTGCCAGCAGGGTGGACAGGGGCCCCACAGATACGCAGTATTTT
CASRVDRGPTDTQYF
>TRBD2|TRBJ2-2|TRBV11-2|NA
TGTGCCAGCAGCTTAACTAGCGGGGTTACCGGGGAGCTGTTTTTT
CASSLTSGVTGELFF
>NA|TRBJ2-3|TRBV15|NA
TGTGCCACCAGCCTTAACACAGATACGCAGTATTTT
CATSLNTDTQYF
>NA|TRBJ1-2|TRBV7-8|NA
TGTGCCAGCAGCTTAGGGCGGCCAGGGGATAGTTGGTATGGCTACACCTTC
CASSLGRPGDSWYGYTF
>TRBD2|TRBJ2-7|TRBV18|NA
TGTGCCAGCTCAACTAGCGGGTATCCCTACGAGCAGTACTTC
CASSTSGYPYEQYF
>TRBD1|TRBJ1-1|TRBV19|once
TGTGCCAGTTCGACAGGGGTAAGAACTGAAGCTTTCTTT
CASSTGVRTEAFF